Given below is one T cell receptor (beta chain) in context. The data were taken from a study of blood T cell repertoires in COVID-19. Original analysis: Nucleated cell number was recorded as an estimate derived from reference gene primer amplification. TCRdb's table, derived via immunoSEQ multiplex PCR, lists solely in-frame clones and lacks some. V, J and clone size are taken as reported in that table, and D and trimming were inferred from the DNA itself. The sample has 330,000 or so clones, about 87% seen once; the top ten hold over 4.5%. Unmatched junction bases numbered 5, after V lost 5 bases and J lost 2 bases. The CDR3 consists of 15 residues. In germline, CDR1 is LNHDA, CDR2 SQIVND (reference sequence).

The origin of this receptor is a man younger than 40 who had recovered from COVID-19. The rearrangement links TRBV19 to TRBJ2-7, with 11 positions matching TRBD2. Sequenced sample: PBMCs or T cells enriched from blood (not recorded which). CDR3 sequence (DNA): TGTGCCAGTAGTGAAACTAGCGGGGGTCCCTACGAGCAGTACTTC. It is translated as CASSETSGGPYEQYF.